Listed here are 23 T cell receptor beta chains from one sample, sequenced in a study of OX40 agonist ivuxolimab in advanced cancers. This table comes from immunoSEQ multiplex PCR, and its TCRdb copy is limited to in-frame clones, with some not included. This table holds some 74,000 clones, roughly 86% found once. The sample was CD4+ or CD8+ T cells sorted from blood, taken in a trial of the OX40 agonist ivuxolimab. These receptors were collected from an adult with an advanced solid tumor such as melanoma, head and neck, liver or kidney cancer.

Only a few counts were recorded for this clone. This chain joins TRBV9 and TRBJ1-3; possibly TRBD1 for D (6 bases). With 3 bases removed from V and 2 bases from J, the gap between germline ends came to 21 bases. The CDR3 has 18 amino acids. The V gene's germline CDR1 is SGDLS and CDR2 YYNGEE. This CDR3 reads CASSAAQTLGGPGNTIYF. The CDR3 DNA follows: TGTGCCAGCAGCGCCGCACAAACCTTAGGGGGGCCTGGAAACACCATATATTTT. Full variable domain (missing parts from reference TRBV9 and TRBJ1-3): DSGVTQTPKHLITATGQRVTLRCSPRSGDLSVYWYQQSLDQGLQFLIQYYNGEERAKGNILERFSAQQFPDLHSELNLSSLELGDSALYFCASSAAQTLGGPGNTIYFGEGSWLTVV.

The rearrangement joins TRBV7-9 to TRBJ2-7, with 10 bases that match TRBD1. The germline CDR1 and CDR2 sequences are SEHNR and FQNEAQ (reference sequence). This CDR3 has 15 amino acids. Trimming at V came to 5 bases and at J to 3 bases, leaving 7 bases not matched to a gene. The CDR3 region has the DNA TGTGCCAGCAGCCAGGGACAGGGGACGGGCTACGAGCAGTACTTC. The encoded protein is CASSQGQGTGYEQYF.

The gene calls are TRBV5-1 and TRBJ2-1; D remains unclear. The CDR3 loop spans 13 amino acids. Germline V gene lookup returns CDR1 SGHRS and CDR2 YFSETQ. With 6 bases removed from V and 6 bases from J, the gap between germline ends came to 13 bases. CDR3 amino acids: CASNPGSSNEQFF. CDR3 nucleotides: TGCGCCAGCAATCCCGGTAGCAGCAATGAGCAGTTCTTC.

The chain has TRBV7-9 and TRBJ2-7; TRBD1 matches 7 bases. From germline, CDR1 is SEHNR and CDR2 FQNEAQ (reference sequence). The V segment lost 4 bases and the J segment 9 bases; nucleotides outside the gene matches: 12. This CDR3 region has 14 residues. The CDR3, as DNA: TGTGCCAGCAGCTCGACAGGGAACCCTGGTGGGCAGTACTTC. Its translation: CASSSTGNPGGQYF.

This clone showed up just a few times. V gene TRBV5-1 combines with J gene TRBJ1-5, with TRBD1 matching 9 bases. Germline V gene lookup returns CDR1 SGHRS and CDR2 YFSETQ. The J segment lost 5 bases and the V segment lost 2 bases, leaving 5 bases of the junction unmatched. The CDR3 sequence is 15 residues long. Here the CDR3 DNA reads TGCGCCAGCAGCTTACGGACAGGGGCAGATCAGCCCCAGCATTTT. Amino acid sequence: CASSLRTGADQPQHF.

V usage is TRBV5-5 and J usage is TRBJ1-2; D gene ambiguous. V lost 0 bases to trimming and J lost 4 bases, with 13 bases between them. Germline CDR1 and CDR2: SGHKS and YYEKEE (reference sequence). The CDR3 is 15 residues long. CDR3 loop: CASSLGPDGAYGYTF. CDR3 sequence (DNA): TGTGCCAGCAGCTTGGGACCCGACGGTGCCTATGGCTACACCTTC.

The chain recombines TRBV19 with TRBJ1-1; D ambiguous. Per the germline V gene, CDR1 is LNHDA and CDR2 is SQIVND (reference sequence). Trimming stripped 3 bases from V and 2 bases from J, with 10 bases between. CDR3 length: 14 residues. CDR3: CASSMLETNTEAFF. CDR3 DNA: TGTGCCAGTAGTATGCTGGAAACAAACACTGAAGCTTTCTTT.

The chain is built from TRBV5-1 and TRBJ1-1, with D hard to call. CDR1 SGHRS and CDR2 YFSETQ come from the germline V gene. CDR3 size: 14 residues. Trimming stripped 0 bases from V and 1 base from J, with 7 bases between. The CDR3 spells CASSLAVSNTEAFF. For the CDR3, the DNA is TGCGCCAGCAGCTTGGCAGTCTCGAACACTGAAGCTTTCTTT.

The V and J genes are TRBV5-1 and TRBJ1-1, with unresolved D. The CDR3 loop spans 15 amino acids. Trimming shortened V by 1 base and J by 1 base, and 11 bases separated the two germline ends. The germline gives CDR1 SGHRS, CDR2 YFSETQ. The CDR3 DNA sequence: TGCGCCAGCAGCTTGTTGGCCGCCGGGAACACTGAAGCTTTCTTT. As protein: CASSLLAAGNTEAFF.

The J gene is TRBJ1-1, the V gene TRBV5-8; a weak D match, TRBD1 (6 bases). CDR3 size: 14 residues. Trimming shortened V by 5 bases and J by 1 base, and 12 bases separated the two germline ends. Germline V lookup: CDR1 SGHTS, CDR2 YDEGEE. The CDR3 DNA is TGTGCCAGCAGATATACAGGGACGAACACTGAAGCTTTCTTT. Translated: CASRYTGTNTEAFF. The whole variable domain, filled in from reference TRBV5-8 and TRBJ1-1, reads EAGVTQSPTHLIKTRGQQATLRCSPISGHTSVYWYQQALGLGLQFLLWYDEGEERNRGNFPPRFSGRQFPNYSSELNVNALELEDSALYLCASRYTGTNTEAFFGQGTRLTVV.

This clone was picked up one time. The chain couples TRBV29-1 to TRBJ1-2; no firm D call. V lost 6 bases, J lost 7 bases, and 18 bases lay in between. The germline V gene encodes CDR1 SQVTM and CDR2 ANQGSEA. The CDR3 contains 13 residues. In DNA, the CDR3 is TGCAGCGTCGAACATCTCCGGGGAACTGGCTACACCTTC. The encoded protein is CSVEHLRGTGYTF.

The rearrangement links TRBV6-5 to TRBJ1-1, with 12 bases that match TRBD1. The germline CDR1 and CDR2 sequences are MNHEY and SVGAGI. V shed 7 bases, J shed 3 bases, and the junction held 6 bases outside the gene matches. The CDR3 has 15 residues. The CDR3 nucleotides are TGTGCCAGCACCCTCGGGACAGGGGGCTACACTGAAGCTTTCTTT. This codes for CASTLGTGGYTEAFF.

This clone turned up a few times. A read error may account for a junction end that differs from germline. The genes are TRBV10-3 and TRBJ2-7; D uncertain. There are 14 residues in the CDR3. Germline CDR1 and CDR2: ENHRY and SYGVKD. CDR3 in amino acids: CAISESLGSSEQYF. The CDR3 nucleotides are TGTGCCATCAGTGAGTCCCTAGGCTCCTCCGAGCAGTACTTC.

This clone appeared once. The V call is TRBV19, the J call TRBJ1-4; D may be TRBD1 (5 bases). Trimming left V 6 bases short and J 8 bases short, with 19 bases between. Germline V gene lookup returns CDR1 LNHDA and CDR2 SQIVND (reference sequence). The CDR3 consists of 15 residues. The CDR3 DNA sequence: TGTGCCAGTAGACTGGGGCACACCCGCGGGGAAAAACTGTTTTTT. Translating it yields CASRLGHTRGEKLFF.

This rearrangement joins TRBV19 to TRBJ2-1; a possible D gene is TRBD1 (6 bases). The length of the CDR3 is 13 residues. Trimming stripped 3 bases from V and 13 bases from J, with 16 bases between. CDR1 is LNHDA and CDR2 is SQIVND in the germline V gene (reference sequence). CDR3 protein: CASSIPTGPVQFF. The CDR3 bases are TGTGCCAGTAGTATCCCCACAGGGCCCGTTCAGTTCTTC. The full variable domain, rest sourced from reference TRBV19 and TRBJ2-1, is DGGITQSPKYLFRKEGQNVTLSCEQNLNHDAMYWYRQDPGQGLRLIYYSQIVNDFQKGDIAEGYSVSREKKESFPLTVTSAQKNPTAFYLCASSIPTGPVQFFGPGTRLTVL.

The chain joins TRBV23-1 to TRBJ1-6; no firm D call. Being an ORF, TRBV23-1 has a function that is uncertain. The germline V and J ends were trimmed by 2 bases and 0 bases, with 23 bases remaining between them. The CDR3 totals 21 residues. CDR3 loop: CASSQRYDHDWSSSYNSPLHF. The CDR3 bases are TGCGCCAGCAGTCAACGATACGATCATGACTGGAGCAGCTCCTATAATTCACCCCTCCACTTT.

The J gene is TRBJ1-3, the V gene TRBV11-2, with D tentatively TRBD1 (6 bases). The CDR3 consists of 17 residues. Germline V CDR1 and CDR2: SGHAT, FQNNGV. With 2 bases removed from V and 0 bases from J, the gap between germline ends came to 14 bases. CDR3 region: CASSLFFGGASGNTIYF. The CDR3 DNA follows: TGTGCCAGCAGCTTATTTTTCGGGGGGGCCTCTGGAAACACCATATATTTT.

The chain carries TRBV7-3 and TRBJ2-1, with 9 bases that match TRBD2. Unmatched junction bases numbered 9, after V lost 2 bases and J lost 4 bases. CDR1 and CDR2 from the germline V gene are SGHTA and FQGTGA. This CDR3 has 17 amino acids. The chain's CDR3 is CASSLLSASGVYNEQFF. The CDR3 DNA reads as TGTGCCAGCAGCTTATTATCTGCTAGCGGGGTTTACAATGAGCAGTTCTTC.

This chain uses TRBV6-5 with TRBJ1-1; D is perhaps TRBD1 (6 bases). Germline values: CDR1 MNHEY, CDR2 SVGAGI. V was shortened by 4 bases and J by 4 bases, with 13 bases between the two germline ends. There are 14 residues in the CDR3. The CDR3 DNA sequence: TGTGCCAGCAGTTGGGGGAGGGGGGGCACTGAAGCTTTCTTT. Protein product: CASSWGRGGTEAFF.

This chain joins TRBV4-1 and TRBJ1-2; possible D gene TRBD1, 5 bases. This CDR3 comprises 15 residues. Trimming stripped 6 bases from V and 3 bases from J, with 17 bases between. CDR1 is MGHRA, CDR2 YSYEKL, per germline. The CDR3 loop is CASSTTGSGYYGYTF. The CDR3 DNA is TGCGCCAGCAGTACTACAGGTTCCGGCTACTATGGCTACACCTTC.

This clone showed up just once. The chain employs TRBV19 and TRBJ2-1; the match to TRBD2 covers 11 bases. The CDR3 covers 15 residues. CDR1 and CDR2 (germline): LNHDA, SQIVND (reference sequence). J gave up 6 bases and V 8 bases, and 9 bases lay outside the gene matches. CDR3 coding DNA: TGTGCCAGTTCAAATTTGGGACTAGCGGCCAATGAGCAGTTCTTC. This encodes CASSNLGLAANEQFF.

V gene TRBV7-9 combines with J gene TRBJ2-7; D is tentatively TRBD1 or TRBD2 (5 bases each). Between the trimmed V and J ends, which lost 5 bases and 1 base, there was a span of 18 bases. The CDR3 loop spans 16 amino acids. Germline V CDR1 and CDR2: SEHNR, FQNEAQ (reference sequence). The CDR3 DNA reads as TGTGCCAGCAGCCGGGTCGGGGCCCCGTTTTCCTACGAGCAGTACTTC. This encodes CASSRVGAPFSYEQYF.

The chain combines TRBV27 with TRBJ1-4; 11 positions match TRBD1. V lost 2 bases to trimming and J lost 8 bases; unmatched junction nucleotides: 7. CDR3 size: 16 residues. CDR1 is MNHEY, CDR2 SMNVEV, per germline (reference sequence). The CDR3 DNA sequence: TGTGCCAGCAGTTTACGCGCCGGGACAGGGGGGGAAAAACTGTTTTTT. Translating it yields CASSLRAGTGGEKLFF.